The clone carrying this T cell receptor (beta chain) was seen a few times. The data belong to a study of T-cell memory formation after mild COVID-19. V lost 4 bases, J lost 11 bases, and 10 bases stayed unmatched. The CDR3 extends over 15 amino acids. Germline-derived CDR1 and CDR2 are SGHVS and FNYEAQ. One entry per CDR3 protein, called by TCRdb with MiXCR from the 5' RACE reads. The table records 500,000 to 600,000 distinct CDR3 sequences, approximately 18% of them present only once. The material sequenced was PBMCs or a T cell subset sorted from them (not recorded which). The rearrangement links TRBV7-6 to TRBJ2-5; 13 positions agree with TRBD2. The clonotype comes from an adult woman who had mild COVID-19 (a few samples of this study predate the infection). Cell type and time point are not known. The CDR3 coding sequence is TGTGCCAGCAGCTCGATCGGGACTAGCGGGACTGGTCAGTACTTC. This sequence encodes CASSSIGTSGTGQYF. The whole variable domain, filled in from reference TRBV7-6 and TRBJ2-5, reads GAGVSQSPRYKVTKRGQDVALRCDPISGHVSLYWYRQALGQGPEFLTYFNYEAQQDKSGLPNDRFSAERPEGSISTLTIQRTEQRDSAMYRCASSSIGTSGTGQYFGPGTRLLVL.